This TCR beta chain was retrieved from a study of T-cell memory formation after mild COVID-19. Study-wide context: TCR clusters were mostly confined to one donor each.

TCRdb independently ran MiXCR on the 5' RACE reads; one entry per CDR3 protein. This table holds 280,000 or so distinct CDR3 sequences, over 7% found once. General observations from the study: Pre-infection memory contained some responding clones, which suggested that cross-reactive memory had joined. Contracting clones, day 15 to 85, had balanced CD4/CD8, and later expanders favored CD4+.

With V trimmed by 4 bases and J by 3 bases, 4 bases remained unmatched. Germline V CDR1 and CDR2: SGHRS, YFSETQ. This CDR3 is 15 amino acids long. This clonotype was counted only a few times. The antigen is unknown. This TCR came from a man aged 18 to 30 who had mild COVID-19 (a few samples of this study predate the infection). Cell type and time point are not known. The material sequenced was PBMCs or a T cell subset sorted from them (not recorded which). The chain recombines TRBV5-1 with TRBJ1-6; TRBD1 matches at 7 bases. The CDR3 loop reads CASSRDSHYNSPLHF. DNA of the CDR3: TGCGCCAGCAGCCGGGACAGCCACTATAATTCACCCCTCCACTTT.